This T cell receptor (beta chain) came from a study of shared clonotypes between healthy human individuals. Sequencing used immunoSEQ multiplex PCR; TCRdb keeps in-frame clones, though not all of them. Here the sample spans hundreds of thousands of clones, about nine tenths being singletons. This CDR3 has 14 residues. Per the germline V gene, CDR1 is MNHNS and CDR2 is SASEGT. V shed 0 bases and J shed 8 bases, with 11 bases lying between them. Study-level results: With few donors, the genetic and exposure-history diversity represented was limited. Read depth was anticipated to influence clonotype sharing among donors.

A word on this clone: Its antigen is currently unknown.

This TCR came from a man aged 18 to 30 in good health. This chain connects TRBV6-1 to TRBJ1-5, with D possibly being TRBD1 (5 bases). The sequencing input was memory CD8+ T cells sorted from blood. The subset here: CD45RO+ cells pooled with CCR7-negative TemRA cells. The DNA of the CDR3 is TGTGCCAGCAGTGAAGCGGGGGGGGATGAGCCCCAGCATTTT. Its protein product is CASSEAGGDEPQHF.